This TCR beta chain appears in the sequencing data of a study of blood T cell repertoires in COVID-19. This CDR3 is built from 16 residues. The J segment lost 4 bases and the V segment lost 4 bases, leaving 8 bases of the junction unmatched. Per the germline V gene, CDR1 is SGHTA and CDR2 is FQGNSA. Profiling relied on immunoSEQ multiplex PCR, and the TCRdb table lists in-frame clones only, not all of them. The sample consists of some 290,000 clones, 75% to 90% of them appearing once. A single count supports this clone. This receptor was obtained from a man in his 60s who had recovered from COVID-19. The chain has TRBV7-2 and TRBJ2-3; 10 nucleotides line up with TRBD1. Sample: peripheral blood. The CDR3 is CASSSGTGVFADTQYF. Written as DNA, the CDR3 is TGTGCCAGCAGCTCCGGGACAGGGGTGTTCGCAGATACGCAGTATTTT. The variable domain in full, with the rest retrieved from reference TRBV7-2 and TRBJ2-3, is GAGVSQSPSNKVTEKGKDVELRCDPISGHTALYWYRQSLGQGLEFLIYFQGNSAPDKSGLPSDRFSAERTGGSVSTLTIQRTQQEDSAVYLCASSSGTGVFADTQYFGPGTRLTVL.